Listed here is a single T cell receptor (beta chain). Antigen unknown. The CDR3 loop spans 17 amino acids. Germline CDR1 SGDLS, CDR2 YYNGEE. V trimming: 0 bases; J trimming: 6 bases; junction bases outside the gene matches: 11. Profiled with immunoSEQ multiplex PCR; TCRdb holds only in-frame clones, not every one. This repertoire shows some 9,900 clones, 80% to 95% found once; its top ten account for about 3.9%. The source of the sample is a study of graft-versus-host responses after intestinal transplantation. Study-wide findings and caveats: Within the allografts of patients who had graft-donor T cell macrochimerism, graft-versus-host to host-versus-graft clonal ratios were high.

The sample here was PBMCs, taken approximately 45 days after intestinal transplantation. V is TRBV9 and J is TRBJ1-2; 10 bases agree with TRBD1. The TCR comes from a human patient who received an intestinal transplant, so some T cells may come from the graft donor. The CDR3 loop reads CASSVGGTGVRKDGYTF. The CDR3 DNA is TGTGCCAGCAGCGTAGGGGGGACAGGGGTTCGAAAGGATGGCTACACCTTC.